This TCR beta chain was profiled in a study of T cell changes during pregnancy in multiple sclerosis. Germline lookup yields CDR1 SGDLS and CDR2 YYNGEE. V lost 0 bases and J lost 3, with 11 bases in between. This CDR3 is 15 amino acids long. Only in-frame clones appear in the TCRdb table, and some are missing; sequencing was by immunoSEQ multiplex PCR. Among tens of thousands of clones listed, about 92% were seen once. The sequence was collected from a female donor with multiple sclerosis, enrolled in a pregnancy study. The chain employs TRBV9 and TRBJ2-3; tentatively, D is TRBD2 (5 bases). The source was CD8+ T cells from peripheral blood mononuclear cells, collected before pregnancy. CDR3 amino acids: CASSVVPSRTDTQYF. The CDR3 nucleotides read TGTGCCAGCAGCGTAGTTCCTAGCAGGACAGATACGCAGTATTTT.